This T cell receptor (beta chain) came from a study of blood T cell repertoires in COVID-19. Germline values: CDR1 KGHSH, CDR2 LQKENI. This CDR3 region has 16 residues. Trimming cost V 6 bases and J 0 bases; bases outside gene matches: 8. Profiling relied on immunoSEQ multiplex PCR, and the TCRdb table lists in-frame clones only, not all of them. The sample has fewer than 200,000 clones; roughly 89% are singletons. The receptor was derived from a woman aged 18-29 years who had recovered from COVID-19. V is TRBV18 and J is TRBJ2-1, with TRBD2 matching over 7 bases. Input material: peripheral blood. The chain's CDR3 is CASSLTSATSYNEQFF. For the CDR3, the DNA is TGTGCCAGCTCCCTTACTAGCGCGACCTCCTACAATGAGCAGTTCTTC.